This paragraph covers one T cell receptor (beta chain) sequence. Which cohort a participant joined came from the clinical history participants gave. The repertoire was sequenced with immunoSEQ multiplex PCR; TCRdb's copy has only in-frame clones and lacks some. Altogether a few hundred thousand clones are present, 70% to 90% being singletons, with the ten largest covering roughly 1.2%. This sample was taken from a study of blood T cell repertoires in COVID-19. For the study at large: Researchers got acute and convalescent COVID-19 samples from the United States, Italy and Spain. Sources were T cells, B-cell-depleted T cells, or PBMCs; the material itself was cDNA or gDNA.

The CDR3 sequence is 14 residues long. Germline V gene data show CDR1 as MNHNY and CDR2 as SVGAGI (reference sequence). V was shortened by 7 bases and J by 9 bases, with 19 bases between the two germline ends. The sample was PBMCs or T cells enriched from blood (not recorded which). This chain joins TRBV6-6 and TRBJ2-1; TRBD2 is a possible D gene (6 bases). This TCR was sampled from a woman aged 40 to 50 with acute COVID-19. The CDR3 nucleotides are TGTGCCAGCACCCGCGGGATAGCGCAGAGTGAGCAGTTCTTC. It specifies CASTRGIAQSEQFF.